These 30 T cell receptor beta chains came from one sample sequenced in a study of T-cell memory formation after mild COVID-19. TCRdb processed the 5' RACE reads anew with MiXCR; each CDR3 protein has one entry. The table includes around 390,000 distinct CDR3 sequences, 15% to 20% detected once. The sample comprised PBMCs or a T cell subset sorted from them (not recorded which). These receptors were taken from a man aged 18 to 30 who had mild COVID-19 (a few samples of this study predate the infection). Cell type and time point are not known.

In its sample, this clonotype was seen many times. The V and J genes are TRBV5-1 and TRBJ2-3, with TRBD1 as a possible D gene (6 bases). The CDR3 extends over 15 amino acids. The V end was cut by 3 bases, the J end by 6 bases, with 17 bases between. Germline CDR1 SGHRS, CDR2 YFSETQ. CDR3 sequence: CASSSQTDRADTQYF. The CDR3 bases are TGCGCCAGCAGCTCCCAAACGGACAGAGCCGATACGCAGTATTTT.

This clonotype has more than one count but fewer than ten. DNA for the CDR3: TGTGCCTGGAGTGTACAGATCCCCGGGCCTGAAGCTTTCTTT. Translation: CAWSVQIPGPEAFF. The chain carries TRBV30 and TRBJ1-1, with D unclear. This CDR3 comprises 14 residues. The V gene's germline CDR1 is GTSNPN and CDR2 SVGIG (reference sequence). V lost 0 bases and J 6 bases, leaving 14 bases between the germline ends. Combining the CDR3 with reference TRBV30 and TRBJ1-1 gives the whole variable domain SQTIHQWPATLVQPVGSPLSLECTVEGTSNPNLYWYRQAAGRGLQLLFYSVGIGQISSEVPQNLSASRPQDRQFILSSKKLLLSDSGFYLCAWSVQIPGPEAFFGQGTRLTVV.

This clonotype appeared a few times. The chain recombines TRBV3-1 with TRBJ2-3; 11 positions match TRBD2. Looked up from germline, CDR1 is LGHDT and CDR2 is YNNKEL (reference sequence). Unmatched junction bases numbered 5, after V lost 3 bases and J lost 3 bases. The CDR3 covers 16 residues. CDR3 nucleotides: TGTGCCAGCAGCCAGCTGAGACTAGCGGGGACAGATACGCAGTATTTT. This gives the protein CASSQLRLAGTDTQYF.

The chain carries TRBV11-2 and TRBJ2-1, with D perhaps matching TRBD1 (6 bases). V was cut by 4 bases and J by 4 bases, with 14 bases left in between. Germline V CDR1 and CDR2: SGHAT, FQNNGV. This CDR3 region has 15 residues. In DNA form, the CDR3 reads TGTGCCAGCAGCTCCTGGGGACAAGGATACAATGAGCAGTTCTTC. Translation: CASSSWGQGYNEQFF.

The chain is built from TRBV10-2 and TRBJ2-2; 8 bases line up with TRBD2. Trimming at V came to 4 bases and at J to 5 bases, leaving 3 bases not matched to a gene. This CDR3 contains 14 residues. The germline V gene encodes CDR1 WSHSY and CDR2 SAAADI. In nucleotides, the CDR3 is TGCGCCAGCAGTGTGGCGGGGGGTACCGGGGAGCTGTTTTTT. Amino acid sequence: CASSVAGGTGELFF.

The CDR3 loop reads CASRMTGWRYEQYF. The CDR3 DNA follows: TGCGCCAGCAGAATGACAGGGTGGAGGTACGAGCAGTACTTC. The rearrangement joins TRBV5-1 to TRBJ2-7; 7 bases fit TRBD1. The V and J ends lost 5 bases and 4 bases, in that order; junction bases with no gene match: 9. The germline CDR1 and CDR2 sequences are SGHRS and YFSETQ. The CDR3 has 14 residues. The full variable domain, with the rest looked up from reference TRBV5-1 and TRBJ2-7, is KAGVTQTPRYLIKTRGQQVTLSCSPISGHRSVSWYQQTPGQGLQFLFEYFSETQRNKGNFPGRFSGRQFSNSRSEMNVSTLELGDSALYLCASRMTGWRYEQYFGPGTRLTVT.

Only a few counts were recorded for this clonotype. The V call is TRBV7-9, the J call TRBJ2-5; D ambiguous. Trimming removed 4 bases at V and 0 bases at J, with 9 bases between. The CDR3 runs 14 residues. Germline V gene lookup returns CDR1 SEHNR and CDR2 FQNEAQ (reference sequence). The DNA for the CDR3 is TGTGCCAGCAGCTCCCAGTCGAACCAAGAGACCCAGTACTTC. Protein sequence: CASSSQSNQETQYF.

This clonotype was observed a handful of times. The chain uses TRBV7-2 and TRBJ2-4, with D perhaps TRBD1 (5 bases). Germline CDR1 is SGHTA and CDR2 is FQGNSA. The length of the CDR3 is 15 residues. V lost 5 bases to trimming and J lost 2 bases, with 13 bases between them. CDR3 bases: TGTGCCAGCAGCCCTGGGTCAGGGACCAAAAACATTCAGTACTTC. It translates to CASSPGSGTKNIQYF.

This clonotype was found once. The chain carries TRBV6-2 or TRBV6-3 and TRBJ2-5; maybe TRBD1 (6 bases). Trimming removed 6 bases at V and 0 bases at J, with 14 bases between. The CDR3 consists of 15 residues. Germline CDR1 is MNHEY and CDR2 is SVGEGT. CDR3 DNA: TGTGCCAGCAGCCCCCCCGGGACACACCAAGAGACCCAGTACTTC. As protein: CASSPPGTHQETQYF.

This clonotype has more than one count but fewer than ten. V and J are TRBV20-1 and TRBJ2-1; 9 nucleotides align to TRBD2. Germline V gives CDR1 DFQATT, CDR2 SNEGSKA (reference sequence). This CDR3 contains 16 residues. J gave up 5 bases and V 0 bases, and 8 bases lay outside the gene matches. The CDR3 here is CSARDLDSGGNNEQFF. The CDR3 nucleotides read TGCAGTGCTAGAGATCTAGATAGCGGGGGCAACAATGAGCAGTTCTTC.

The genes are TRBV5-1 and TRBJ1-6; no definite D call. Trimming removed 2 bases at V and 6 bases at J, with 9 bases between. The CDR3 is 14 amino acids. Germline values: CDR1 SGHRS, CDR2 YFSETQ. CDR3 bases: TGCGCCAGCAGCTTCACTGTCAGTAATTCACCCCTCCACTTT. Residues: CASSFTVSNSPLHF.

This rearrangement joins TRBV10-3 to TRBJ2-2, with D possibly matching TRBD2 (5 bases). The CDR3 runs 14 residues. Looked up from germline, CDR1 is ENHRY and CDR2 is SYGVKD. The V end was cut by 2 bases, the J end by 3 bases, with 7 bases between. The CDR3 DNA follows: TGTGCCATCAGTGAGCCGCGGGACACCGGGGAGCTGTTTTTT. Its translation: CAISEPRDTGELFF.

This clonotype was seen only a few times. This sequence joins TRBV7-2 and TRBJ1-4; possibly TRBD1 for D (5 bases). V was trimmed by 1 base and J by 8 bases, leaving 11 bases between them. This CDR3 is 14 amino acids long. Germline CDR1 is SGHTA and CDR2 is FQGNSA. The CDR3 spells CASSLGQWDEKLFF. For the CDR3, the DNA is TGTGCCAGCAGCTTAGGACAGTGGGACGAAAAACTGTTTTTT.

This clonotype came up a few times. The chain combines TRBV7-2 with TRBJ2-3, with D perhaps TRBD2 (6 bases). The V and J ends lost 5 bases and 3 bases respectively, with 18 bases between them. CDR1 and CDR2 (germline): SGHTA, FQGNSA. The CDR3 totals 16 residues. For the CDR3, the DNA is TGTGCCAGCAGCACCCGAGGGAGGCTAGCAACAGATACGCAGTATTTT. Protein product: CASSTRGRLATDTQYF.

The rearrangement joins TRBV25-1 to TRBJ2-7; D gene uncertain. The CDR3 totals 12 residues. The V and J ends lost 4 bases and 4 bases respectively, with 8 bases between them. CDR1 is MGHDK, CDR2 SYGVNS, per germline. CDR3 coding DNA: TGTGCCAGCAGTGGGCACCTGTACGAGCAGTACTTC. Translated: CASSGHLYEQYF.

The rearrangement uses TRBV4-3 and TRBJ2-2; 11 bases match TRBD1. V trimming: 3 bases; J trimming: 4 bases; junction bases outside the gene matches: 4. The CDR3 totals 16 residues. The germline V gene encodes CDR1 LGHNA and CDR2 YSLEER. This CDR3 is CASSQAGQGATGELFF. The CDR3 region has the DNA TGCGCCAGCAGCCAGGCTGGACAGGGGGCCACCGGGGAGCTGTTTTTT.

This clonotype has a handful of counts. The gene calls are TRBV12-3 or TRBV12-4 and TRBJ1-5; D gene unclear. Trimming pared 6 bases from V and 8 bases from J, leaving 17 bases between. This CDR3 is 14 amino acids long. As DNA, the CDR3 is TGTGCCAGCAGGGGCGAGACCCAGGCGGAGCCCCAGCATTTT. Residues: CASRGETQAEPQHF.

The gene calls are TRBV6-6 and TRBJ1-2; the D gene is possibly TRBD1 (5 bases). The germline gives CDR1 MNHNY, CDR2 SVGAGI (reference sequence). V lost 6 bases to trimming and J lost 3 bases, with 14 bases between them. This CDR3 spans 14 amino acids. The CDR3, as DNA: TGTGCCAGCAGCCCTGCCGGGGGGGACTATGGCTACACCTTC. Translated: CASSPAGGDYGYTF.

This clonotype was counted only a few times. The J gene is TRBJ2-1, the V gene TRBV7-2; tentative D call: TRBD2 (5 bases). The V gene's germline CDR1 is SGHTA and CDR2 FQGNSA. The ends were cut back, 1 base at V and 7 bases at J, with 11 bases in the middle. CDR3 length: 14 amino acids. The CDR3 sequence: CASSLGISGNEQFF. The CDR3 bases are TGTGCCAGCAGCTTAGGTATCTCGGGGAATGAGCAGTTCTTC.

The chain has TRBV10-3 and TRBJ2-5, with 12 positions matching TRBD2. The CDR3 totals 17 residues. Germline-derived CDR1 and CDR2 are ENHRY and SYGVKD. V shed 3 bases and J 1 base; nucleotides not matched to a gene: 6. This CDR3 is CAISDPGLAGFQETQYF. In DNA, the CDR3 is TGTGCCATCAGTGACCCCGGACTAGCGGGGTTCCAAGAGACCCAGTACTTC.

This clonotype was counted only a few times. The V call is TRBV7-2, the J call TRBJ1-1; D might be TRBD1 (5 bases). V was cut by 2 bases and J by 10 bases, with 11 bases left in between. The CDR3 spans 12 residues. Germline loops: CDR1 SGHTA, CDR2 FQGNSA. The CDR3, as DNA: TGTGCCAGCAGCTTACAGTCAGGGACAGCTTTCTTT. It is translated as CASSLQSGTAFF. Based on the CDR3 plus reference TRBV7-2 and TRBJ1-1, the full variable domain is GAGVSQSPSNKVTEKGKDVELRCDPISGHTALYWYRQSLGQGLEFLIYFQGNSAPDKSGLPSDRFSAERTGGSVSTLTIQRTQQEDSAVYLCASSLQSGTAFFGQGTRLTVV.

This sequence joins TRBV29-1 and TRBJ1-2; possible D gene TRBD1, 6 bases. Trimming shortened V by 4 bases and J by 4 bases, and 10 bases separated the two germline ends. The CDR3 loop spans 12 amino acids. Germline V gives CDR1 SQVTM, CDR2 ANQGSEA. The CDR3 DNA reads as TGCAGCGTTGGTGCAGGGGTCTATGGCTACACCTTC. This gives the protein CSVGAGVYGYTF.

On this clonotype: The junction departs from germline at one end; a sequencing error may be responsible. The V and J genes are TRBV3-1 and TRBJ2-3; TRBD2 agrees at 7 bases. Germline values: CDR1 LGHDT, CDR2 YNNKEL (reference sequence). CDR3 length equals 15 residues. CDR3 in amino acids: CASSQDPSGTYTQYF. The CDR3 DNA reads TGTGCCAGCAGCCAAGATCCTAGCGGCACATATACGCAGTATTTT.

The chain combines TRBV9 with TRBJ1-2; TRBD1 aligns across 11 bases. V was clipped by 0 bases and J by 2 bases; unmatched bases: 9. CDR1 is SGDLS and CDR2 is YYNGEE in the germline V gene. The CDR3 extends over 18 amino acids. CDR3 nucleotide sequence: TGTGCCAGCAGCGTAGATATCCCTAGGACAGGGGGCAACTATGGCTACACCTTC. As protein: CASSVDIPRTGGNYGYTF.

This clonotype was detected only a few times. The CDR3 is CASSFGGGGFSPLHF. For the CDR3, the DNA is TGTGCCAGCAGCTTCGGCGGGGGCGGATTTTCACCCCTCCACTTT. J is TRBJ1-6 and V is TRBV7-2, with D perhaps matching TRBD1 (6 bases). This CDR3 region has 15 residues. CDR1 SGHTA and CDR2 FQGNSA come from the germline V gene. V lost 3 bases and J 9 bases, leaving 15 bases between the germline ends.

This clonotype turned up a few times. The gene calls are TRBV6-5 and TRBJ1-4; a weak D match, TRBD1 (6 bases). This CDR3 has 15 amino acids. Germline CDR1 MNHEY, CDR2 SVGAGI. V lost 5 bases and J lost 3, with 13 bases in between. CDR3 residues: CASSQLTGPNEKLFF. The DNA for the CDR3 is TGTGCCAGCAGTCAATTGACAGGTCCTAATGAAAAACTGTTTTTT.

A few counts support this clonotype. This sequence joins TRBV2 and TRBJ2-1; the match to TRBD2 covers 10 bases. From germline, CDR1 is SNHLY and CDR2 FYNNEI. Losses at the gene ends were 6 bases for V and 3 bases for J; bases not matched to a gene: 5. This CDR3 region has 15 residues. CDR3 residues: CASSAGLANYNEQFF. The CDR3 DNA reads as TGTGCCAGCAGCGCGGGACTAGCGAACTACAATGAGCAGTTCTTC.

This chain connects TRBV12-3 or TRBV12-4 to TRBJ2-1; D not certain. There are 13 residues in the CDR3. V lost 8 bases and J 4 bases, leaving 12 bases between the germline ends. CDR3 loop: CASGGSSYNEQFF. DNA of the CDR3: TGTGCCAGCGGCGGCAGCTCATACAATGAGCAGTTCTTC.

The rearrangement joins TRBV6-5 to TRBJ2-3; tentative D call: TRBD2 (6 bases). Deletions cut 2 bases from V and 0 bases from J, with 12 bases between. Germline V lookup: CDR1 MNHEY, CDR2 SVGAGI. This CDR3 is built from 16 residues. In DNA form, the CDR3 reads TGTGCCAGCAGTTACAGGGCAGGGACTAGCACAGATACGCAGTATTTT. Translation: CASSYRAGTSTDTQYF.

J is TRBJ2-2 and V is TRBV4-3; possible D gene TRBD1, 6 bases. Trimming shortened V by 5 bases and J by 4 bases, and 14 bases separated the two germline ends. Germline V gene lookup returns CDR1 LGHNA and CDR2 YSLEER. CDR3 length: 15 amino acids. In DNA, the CDR3 is TGCGCCAGCAGCAAAGGACAGATTTTCACCGGGGAGCTGTTTTTT. This sequence encodes CASSKGQIFTGELFF.